Listed below are T cell receptor beta chains from one sample, sequenced in a study of blood T cell repertoires in COVID-19. Profiled with immunoSEQ multiplex PCR; TCRdb holds only in-frame clones, not every one. Seen here are about 330,000 clones, approximately 87% observed once, and the top ten hold roughly 4%. The material sequenced was peripheral blood. These receptor sequences come from a woman aged 45-65 years with active or convalescent COVID-19. CDR3s include the opening cysteine and the closing phenylalanine or tryptophan. A D gene is named only where the DNA matches it firmly. Some rows mark clone size as missing; the rest say once, few, many or name a class of expanded clone.

TRBD2 TRBJ2-1 . TRBV25-1 CASSEPSGSYNEQFF TGTGCCAGCAGTGAGCCTAGCGGGAGTTACAATGAGCAGTTCTTC
TRBD2 TRBJ2-1 . TRBV4-2 CASSQAPSTSGGYNEQFF TGTGCCAGCAGCCAAGCCCCTTCAACTAGCGGGGGGTACAATGAGCAGTTCTTC
. TRBJ1-1 . TRBV29-1 CSVEGRQREAFF TGCAGCGTTGAAGGGAGACAGCGTGAAGCTTTCTTT
TRBD2 TRBJ2-7 . TRBV6-2/TRBV6-3 CASSTGTSGRVHEQYF TGTGCCAGCAGTACCGGCACTAGCGGGAGGGTCCACGAGCAGTACTTC
TRBD1 TRBJ1-2 . TRBV30 CAWSVRRTGADGYTF TGTGCCTGGAGTGTACGCAGGACAGGGGCAGATGGCTACACCTTC
. TRBJ2-7 . TRBV30 CAWKVAGPYEQYF TGTGCCTGGAAGGTTGCAGGGCCCTACGAGCAGTACTTC
. TRBJ2-7 . TRBV7-2 CASSLRFSGVGYEQYF TGTGCCAGCAGCCTCAGGTTTTCGGGAGTGGGCTACGAGCAGTACTTC
. TRBJ1-2 . TRBV2 CASSADEGGYTF TGTGCCAGCAGCGCAGACGAGGGTGGCTACACCTTC
. TRBJ1-4 . TRBV5-4 CASSLRGMGEKLFF TGTGCCAGCAGCTTACGGGGGATGGGTGAAAAACTGTTTTTT
TRBD1 TRBJ1-5 . TRBV6-2/TRBV6-3 CASSGGQGTQPQHF TGTGCCAGCAGTGGTGGACAGGGAACTCAGCCCCAGCATTTT
. TRBJ1-1 . TRBV10-3 CAISEGERGATEAFF TGTGCCATCAGTGAGGGGGAACGGGGTGCCACTGAAGCTTTCTTT
. TRBJ2-3 . TRBV5-1 CASSLPQTSTDTQYF TGCGCCAGCAGCTTGCCCCAGACTAGCACAGATACGCAGTATTTT
. TRBJ2-4 once TRBV21-1 CASSTIGRDSKNIQYF TGTGCCAGCAGCACGATAGGCCGGGACAGTAAAAACATTCAGTACTTC
TRBD1 TRBJ2-7 . TRBV19 CASSPDRQGATYEQYF TGTGCCAGTAGTCCTGATCGACAGGGGGCGACCTACGAGCAGTACTTC
. TRBJ2-2 . TRBV7-9 CASSPIRGTANTGELFF TGTGCCAGCAGCCCCATCAGGGGAACCGCGAACACCGGGGAGCTGTTTTTT
. TRBJ1-6 . TRBV6-5 CASSYIGQNSPLHF TGTGCCAGCAGTTACATCGGACAGAATTCACCCCTCCACTTT
. TRBJ1-2 . TRBV6-5 CASSSSPGQNPRGYTF TGTGCCAGCAGTTCCTCACCCGGACAGAATCCAAGGGGCTACACCTTC
TRBD1 TRBJ1-2 . TRBV12-3/TRBV12-4 CASSSGGGYGYTF TGTGCCAGCAGTTCAGGGGGCGGGTATGGCTACACCTTC
. TRBJ2-2 few TRBV7-9 CASSLPDSGSNTGELFF TGTGCCAGCAGCCTGCCGGACAGCGGATCGAACACCGGGGAGCTGTTTTTT
. TRBJ1-1 . TRBV6-1 CASSEQKNTEAFF TGTGCCAGCAGTGAACAGAAGAACACTGAAGCTTTCTTT
. TRBJ2-5 . TRBV5-5 CASSLFVRETQYF TGTGCCAGCAGCTTGTTTGTCCGAGAGACCCAGTACTTC
TRBD1 TRBJ1-5 . TRBV28 CASRSRDRGAQPQHF TGTGCCAGCAGGAGTAGGGACAGGGGGGCTCAGCCCCAGCATTTT
. TRBJ2-1 . TRBV10-3 CAINGGVSYNEQFF TGTGCCATCAACGGCGGGGTTTCCTACAATGAGCAGTTCTTC
. TRBJ1-2 . TRBV2 CASRREQGDDYGYTF TGTGCCAGCAGAAGAGAACAGGGCGACGACTATGGCTACACCTTC
. TRBJ1-2 . TRBV12-3/TRBV12-4 CASNYGDNYGYTF TGTGCCAGCAACTACGGGGATAACTATGGCTACACCTTC
TRBD2 TRBJ2-7 . TRBV3-1/TRBV3-2 CASSQAGTGGEQYF TGTGCCAGCAGCCAAGCGGGGACGGGGGGGGAGCAGTACTTC
. TRBJ1-1 . TRBV19 CASSFQGQNTEAFF TGTGCCAGTAGTTTCCAGGGGCAGAACACTGAAGCTTTCTTT